Below, 8 T cell receptor beta chains from the same sample are listed, as sequenced in a study of T and B cells in COVID-19 patients. Multiplex PCR with BIOMED2 TRB-A/B primer pools amplified TRB rearrangements. TCRdb processed the multiplex PCR reads anew with MiXCR; each CDR3 protein has one entry. Of about 22,000 distinct CDR3 sequences listed, 25% to 30% are singletons. Each TRB amplification used about 250-550 ng of genomic DNA from blood. The sequenced sample was blood. Receptors originate from a human donor who had recovered from COVID-19.

The rearrangement joins TRBV5-1 to TRBJ2-2, with a weak D call TRBD2 (5 bases). The CDR3 has 12 residues. Trimming pared 5 bases from V and 7 bases from J, leaving 9 bases between. Germline assignment: CDR1 SGHRS and CDR2 YFSETQ. In nucleotides, the CDR3 is TGCGCCAGCAGTACTAGTGGCGGGGAGCTGTTTTTT. It codes for CASSTSGGELFF.

Details on this clonotype: Given a much more abundant clone one base away, this may be a read error. The chain links TRBV6-1 to TRBJ2-7, with D perhaps matching TRBD1 or TRBD2 (5 bases each). Germline CDR1 MNHNS, CDR2 SASEGT. Trimming took 11 bases from V and 1 from J, leaving 15 bases between them. The CDR3 totals 13 residues. The CDR3 DNA reads TGTGCCGCCAGTAGGGGACCATCCTACGAGCAGTACTTC. This gives the protein CAASRGPSYEQYF.

This clonotype counts as medium-sized. This sequence joins TRBV29-1 and TRBJ2-7, with TRBD1 matching 10 bases. The CDR3 has 15 amino acids. CDR1 and CDR2 from the germline V gene are SQVTM and ANQGSEA. V trimming: 5 bases; J trimming: 0 bases; junction bases outside the gene matches: 7. The CDR3 bases are TGCAGCGTTCGCAGGACAGGGGGAACCTCCTACGAGCAGTACTTC. This codes for CSVRRTGGTSYEQYF.

Only a few counts were recorded for this clonotype. The V call is TRBV19, the J call TRBJ1-4; D gene uncertain. The CDR3 extends over 15 amino acids. V lost 0 bases to trimming and J lost 7 bases, with 12 bases between them. Germline CDR1 is LNHDA and CDR2 is SQIVND (reference sequence). The CDR3 region has the DNA TGTGCCAGTAGTATAGACAATGAAGGGAGTGAAAAACTGTTTTTT. Translated: CASSIDNEGSEKLFF.

V usage is TRBV6-1 and J usage is TRBJ1-6; D gene unclear. Trimming left V 5 bases short and J 8 bases short, with 10 bases between. The CDR3 is 13 residues long. The germline V gene has CDR1 MNHNS and CDR2 SASEGT. As DNA, the CDR3 is TGTGCCAGCAGTATCGACCGCGATTCACCCCTCCACTTT. This gives the protein CASSIDRDSPLHF.

The chain joins TRBV6-5 to TRBJ2-3, with D possibly TRBD2 on 5 matching bases. CDR1 and CDR2 (germline): MNHEY, SVGAGI. Trimming cost V 2 bases and J 0 bases, with 9 bases left between them. This CDR3 contains 15 residues. The CDR3 region has the DNA TGTGCCAGCAGTTACGGCGGGCTTAGCACAGATACGCAGTATTTT. This translates into CASSYGGLSTDTQYF.

Points on this clonotype: One end of the junction does not line up with germline, which may come from a read error. The J gene is TRBJ2-5, the V gene TRBV5-6; D is uncertain. CDR1 and CDR2 (germline): SGHDT, YYEEEE. The CDR3 covers 16 residues. The CDR3 DNA is TGCGCCAGCAGCTTGTCATTCCAGCCAGGCCAAGAGACCCAGTACTTC. Translation: CASSLSFQPGQETQYF.

This clonotype was seen ten or more times. This chain joins TRBV5-6 and TRBJ2-3, with 10 positions matching TRBD2. V lost 6 bases, J lost 1 base, and 11 bases stayed unmatched. Germline assignment: CDR1 SGHDT and CDR2 YYEEEE. This CDR3 spans 17 amino acids. This chain's CDR3 is CASMFFSLAGGTDTQYF. CDR3 in DNA: TGTGCCAGCATGTTCTTTTCTCTAGCGGGAGGCACAGATACGCAGTATTTT.